The sequence of this T cell receptor (beta chain) was determined in a study of cytomegalovirus exposure and HLA in healthy donors (dated by TCRdb to the late 2010s). The study in broad terms: According to an earlier analysis of around 600 of the donors, 150 million to 200 million T cells yielded over 100 million unique TCR beta sequences and about 300 Gb of sequence data. A few DR-DQ haplotypes were treated as single units for association and clustering because of strong linkage in the cohort. Rather than drawing on any new phenotypic data, the later analysis identified candidate immune exposures from TCR beta sequences and the way those sequences occurred across donors. The study used immunosequencing to profile the T cell repertoires of about 670 subjects and linked those repertoires to cytomegalovirus serostatus. Typing coverage differed by locus: A, B, C, DRB1 and DQB1 were typed in roughly 620-630 donors, DQA1 in 500 to 550, DPA1 in 600 to 610, and DPB1 in 472. Both class I and class II loci were covered by HLA typing, at four-digit resolution. All discovery cohort repertoires had been generated using a single sequencing platform. Of the approximately 400 genotyped donors, around 81% fell in the genetic ancestry cluster associated with self-reported Caucasian donors. The aim of the study was to test whether cataloging public T cell receptors could identify signatures of past pathogen exposure. A separate validation cohort of 100 to 150 different subjects was used in addition to the 666-subject first cohort. In a later analysis, previously published TCR beta repertoires from about 670 donors were re-analyzed and high-resolution HLA genotyping was added so that TCR occurrence patterns could be studied. An earlier analysis of around 540 of the donors applied high-throughput TCR beta sequencing to assess whether each TCR beta V gene segment acted as functional or pseudogenic. A later genetic analysis used genome-wide SNP genotypes for about 65% of the 666 donors, treating that subset as a discovery cohort. An early release that covered about 600 HLA-typed donors contained 300 to 350 gigabases of sequencing data and around 80 million unique TCR sequences. Donor age, sex, ethnicity and CMV serostatus were collected together with the repertoire data. High-throughput TCR immunosequencing, statistical association of individual TCRs with disease status, and machine learning were combined to predict cytomegalovirus infection status. Among several hundred genotyped donors of the cohort, an average of around 240,000 unique TCR beta nucleotide sequences was sequenced per donor, of which about 18% were non-productive. General study outcomes and caveats: V-gene and J-gene trimming of TCR beta chains was associated with a missense DCLRE1C variant in a later genetic analysis, and the association was replicated in an independent cohort. A cluster of highly shared sequence variants was judged likely to be a technical artifact of the sequencing pipeline. A later analysis associated 16,951 TCR beta sequences with specific HLA alleles at a false discovery rate of 0.05. Seventeen rarely observed V segments, including chromosome 9 orphons, were excluded from the earlier analysis of 550 to 700 of the donors because counts were too low. Assigning TCR associations to individual alleles was difficult when HLA alleles, especially DR and DQ, strongly co-occurred. Linkage disequilibrium might explain the correlated functional status among segregating V segments, but an unknown experimental factor could not be excluded. A further reported finding was that TCR beta sequences accurately predicted the HLA-A and HLA-B alleles for most subjects in the first cohort. A later analysis found that most CMV-associated TCR beta chains appeared HLA-restricted, with HLA associations seemingly driven largely by CMV exposure. In the study, about 150 TCR beta chains were listed as associated with cytomegalovirus. Because the 87-base-pair reads could not distinguish some IMGT-functional V segments, including TRBV6-2 and TRBV6-3, those segments were excluded. In a later analysis, the rate of TCR association differed among HLA loci, with DRB1 alleles having the most associated TCRs and HLA-C alleles having the fewest. In vitro tests confirmed that a few of the cytomegalovirus-associated TCR beta chains recognize cytomegalovirus antigens. The cohort was sequenced for TCR beta chains only, and without alpha or paired-chain data the features that could be detected were limited. Most TCR sequences were seen in very few donors, while some public TCRs were found in many individuals. Broadly in line with IMGT annotations, most TCR beta V segments showed up in productive rearrangements about 90% or about 30% of the time in an earlier analysis of under 700 of the donors. Because some donors lacked HLA typing at each locus, the association tests relied only on the typed subset. The classifier was reported to diagnose cytomegalovirus status with high specificity and sensitivity in both the original cohort and the validation cohort. The only immune exposure information available for the cohort was CMV serostatus. Several of the top co-occurrence clusters appeared to be linked to parvovirus B19, influenza, CMV and Epstein-Barr virus, according to a later analysis. In a later analysis, HLA-associated TCR beta chains were found to be more clonally expanded and to have lower generation probabilities than equally common non-associated chains. According to a later genetic analysis, donors in an Asian-associated ancestry cluster had fewer N-insertions in productive TCRs than the roughly 670-donor mean. Sequencing depth was assumed to be roughly uniform across donors in the presence/absence analyses, though that assumption may not hold. The authors suggested that the approach could potentially be generalized to other disease states and immunological phenotypes.

Receptor amplification or capture employed the immunoSEQ multiplex PCR assay. For the multiplex PCR, a mixture combining 60 forward primers for TCR Vbeta segments and 13 reverse primers for TCR Jbeta segments was used. Amplification of the CDR3 region of rearranged TCR beta genes was performed with a multiplex PCR assay on genomic DNA. The Illumina HiSeq System was used to sequence the amplified TCR beta libraries as 87-base-pair reads. The published analysis was carried out like this. A later analysis tallied some 79 million unique TCR beta chains across the 610 or so repertoires, and around 10 million of those chains were shared by two or more donors. Raw reads were error-corrected and collapsed into unique sequences by a nearest-neighbor algorithm in which closely related sequences were merged to remove PCR and sequencing errors. CDR3 sequences were aligned to IMGT reference sequences to assign V, D and J gene segments. For a sequence to be retained, a match of at least six nucleotides to both a V gene segment and a J gene segment was required. Rearrangements were called productive when the CDR3 lacked stop codons and stayed in frame with V and J; all others were non-productive. CDR3 was defined according to IMGT convention as the region running from the second conserved V-encoded cysteine to the conserved J-encoded phenylalanine. The earlier analysis of about 640 of the donors excluded any sequence lacking an unambiguous match to a single V gene segment. In an earlier analysis of some 590 of the donors, a V segment was called functional when productive rearrangements were above 56.7%, and segregating when the standard deviation between donors exceeded 5%. A statistical classification framework was built to diagnose cytomegalovirus status from the catalog of TCR beta chain sequences. In a later analysis, V and J genes were assigned by comparing TCR nucleotide sequences against IMGT/GENE-DB human TR gene sequences. A later analysis assigned CDR3 sequences and most-parsimonious VDJ recombination scenarios with the TCRdist pipeline. In a later analysis, each TCR beta chain was defined by its CDR3 amino acid sequence together with its V-gene family, and reads without a unique V-gene family were excluded. To address suspected cross-contamination and a sequencing artifact, a later analysis removed 592 highly shared, low-generation-probability nucleotide sequences. In a later analysis, a clonal expansion index for each public chain was calculated from normalized within-repertoire ranks of inferred template counts. Generation probabilities in a later analysis came from a VDJ recombination model fitted to out-of-frame rearrangements, and those results were checked against IGoR. A later analysis scored TCR-TCR, TCR-HLA and TCR-CMV co-occurrence with hypergeometric tests, applying a repertoire-size bias correction to TCR pairs. In a later analysis, false discovery rates were estimated by permuting HLA or CMV assignments 20 times. In a later analysis, co-occurring TCRs were grouped using DBSCAN, and TCRdist sequence similarity was added for clustering within HLA-allele-positive subsets. Repertoires with fewer than 30,000 or more than 120,000 public chains, plus five repertoires with anomalous nucleotide sharing, were excluded from co-occurrence clustering. TCRdb provides this immuneACCESS table in a form limited to in-frame rearrangements. Some clones are lacking; in checked studies, under half of them reflect an unresolved V gene, and why the rest are absent is not known. From that table come the V and J calls and clone size; the DNA was used to work out D and trimming. Present in this sample are 95,000 to 150,000 clones, roughly 75% of which were seen just once. The ten top clones hold over 2.5% of the sample.

This clone was detected only once. Its target antigen remains unknown. No base quality information exists; no much larger clone differs at one position. In total, approximately 700 healthy bone marrow donors made up the cohort. Cohort members were all nominally healthy when sampled, although unrecorded immune exposures were likely present. The donor tested CMV seronegative, placing the donor among the 350 or so seronegative members of the cohort. Every donor gave a peripheral blood sample, and the peripheral blood mononuclear cells from that sample were used for TCR beta sequencing. Genomic DNA extraction from the blood cell samples was performed with the Qiagen DNeasy Blood Extraction Kit. CDR1 and CDR2 are drawn from the germline V gene: MNHNS, SASEGT. Trimming removed 6 bases from V and 2 bases from J, leaving 10 bases between the germline ends. The CDR3 runs 14 amino acids, cysteine and phenylalanine included. Left in the record is the CDR3 DNA by itself, 42 bases read in frame from the first base.

The sequence was collected from a woman aged 45-65 years in good health and CMV-seronegative. The sequence links TRBV6-1 to TRBJ2-2; the D region possibly corresponds to TRBD1 (6 bases align). The sample consisted of PBMCs. The CDR3 reads as follows: CASRPGHNTGELFF. At the DNA level, the sequence is TGTGCCAGCAGACCGGGACACAACACCGGGGAGCTGTTTTTT.